The entry below gives a single TCR beta chain sequence along with its context. It lacks a known antigen. No quality values exist for individual bases; no much larger clone is one base distant. TCRbeta CDR3 regions were amplified from genomic DNA by means of the immunoSEQ Assay, a bias-controlled multiplex PCR. Turning to the authors' computational methods: Nucleated cell counts per sample were estimated from amplification of reference gene primers within the assay. Sequence reads were collapsed and filtered to measure the absolute abundance of every unique TCRbeta CDR3 rearrangement. For each sample, productive Simpson clonality was calculated as the square root of Simpson's diversity index across productive rearrangements. TCRdb obtained this table from immuneACCESS and retained in-frame rearrangements with V and J assigned. These tables miss some clones; where compared with another copy, unresolved V genes account for less than half of the shortfall, and the remainder is unexplained. Clonal size and the V and J genes are those of that table, whereas D and trimming came from the DNA. The sample includes roughly 77,000 clones, with roughly 90% observed a single time. 4.6% of the sample is held by the ten biggest clonotypes.

The germline V end is reduced by 2 bases and the J end by 2 bases; junction bases left unmatched: 3. The CDR1 and CDR2 encoded by the germline V gene are MNHNS and SASEGT. The CDR3 goes from the cysteine to the phenylalanine over 14 residues. Only the CDR3 DNA is retained, 42 bases long and in frame from the first base. Whole blood was collected in K2EDTA tubes by collaborating institutions according to the institutions' own protocols. For TCRbeta analysis, collaborator samples were shipped as frozen whole blood, as isolated PBMCs, or as DNA extracted from either sample type. These data come from a study of blood T cell repertoires in COVID-19 (dated by TCRdb to 2020 to 2021). At the level of the whole study: Samples from collaborators originated in the United States, Italy and Spain and spanned both the acute and convalescent phases of COVID-19. The material from the prospective study consisted of cDNA or gDNA derived from T cells, B-cell-depleted T cells, or PBMCs. Subjects who had been exposed to COVID-19, were actively infected with it, or had recovered from it provided the deeply sampled blood TCRbeta repertoires that made up the dataset. The repertoires were released in a freely available public database intended as a resource for research on the immune response to SARS-CoV-2. Samples were obtained from the ongoing ImmuneRACE study (first 160 participants) and from 950 to 1,500 subjects provided by 6 global collaborators. The sample metadata nearly always contained a de-identified subject ID, COVID-19 status, age in years and sex. HLA class I and class II types, where available, came from metadata supplied by the sample provider rather than from assay-based typing.

Broader findings and caveats from the paper: Clinical and demographic metadata were provided uncurated, with the amount varying by source and participant.

The specimen was peripheral blood. This TCR came from a man aged 45-65 years with active COVID-19. This chain is built from TRBV6-1 and TRBJ2-7, with TRBD2 identical over 7 junction bases. The nucleotide sequence reads TGTGCCAGCAGTGAATGGGGAGGGACCTACGAGCAGTACTTC. Translation gives CASSEWGGTYEQYF.